This paragraph reports one T cell receptor beta chain. This specimen belongs to a study of blood T cells in healthy people across ages. Germline values: CDR1 SGDLS, CDR2 YYNGEE. The CDR3 consists of 12 residues. A second roughly 6 to 11 cycle PCR used barcoded and J-beta primers. TCRdb ran MiXCR on the 5' RACE reads and lists one entry per CDR3 protein. The sample holds 550,000 to 600,000 distinct CDR3 sequences, roughly 29% seen once. This clonotype originated in a woman aged 70-85 years in good health. Sequenced sample: blood. The gene calls are TRBV9 and TRBJ2-5; a possible D gene is TRBD2 (5 bases). The J call may be wrong; the DNA end is better matched by TRBJ2-1. The CDR3, as DNA: TGTGCCAGCAGCAGCTCGGGGTTTGAGCAGTTCTTC. It specifies CASSSSGFEQFF.